A selection of T cell receptor beta chains follows, all from one sample in a study of blood T cell repertoires in COVID-19. This table comes from immunoSEQ multiplex PCR, and its TCRdb copy is limited to in-frame clones, with some not included. The sample carries about 55,000 clones, more than 80% recorded once. The sequenced sample was peripheral blood. All receptors derive from a human donor with active COVID-19. The donor label of this sample is uncertain. Both conserved end residues are part of each CDR3. Each record gives: CDR3 length, J gene, V gene, clone size, D gene, CDR3 protein, CDR3 DNA. A D gene is named only where the DNA matches it firmly. Only some rows state a clone size, as once, few, many or a class for expanded clones.

15 TRBJ2-7 TRBV6-1 once TRBD1 CASSEAPDRRYEQYF TGTGCCAGCAGTGAAGCCCCGGACAGGAGGTACGAGCAGTACTTC
13 TRBJ2-7 TRBV5-6 - - CASSLLPGYEQYF TGTGCCAGCAGCTTGCTCCCGGGATACGAGCAGTACTTC
13 TRBJ2-5 TRBV3-1/TRBV3-2 - - CASSQRTKETQYF TGTGCCAGCAGCCAAAGGACTAAAGAGACCCAGTACTTC
17 TRBJ1-6 TRBV7-2 - TRBD1 CASSLAPIGQGRSPLHF TGTGCCAGCAGCTTAGCGCCGATAGGACAGGGTCGATCACCCCTCCACTTT
15 TRBJ1-1 TRBV4-1 few - CASSHSDRQNTEAFF TGCGCCAGCAGCCACTCTGACAGGCAGAACACTGAAGCTTTCTTT
15 TRBJ2-5 TRBV9 once - CASSVGSAAQETQYF TGTGCCAGCAGCGTAGGATCGGCGGCTCAAGAGACCCAGTACTTC
11 TRBJ1-1 TRBV20-1 - - CSAKQSTEAFF TGCAGTGCTAAACAGAGCACTGAAGCTTTCTTT
14 TRBJ2-7 TRBV5-1 many TRBD1 CASSFRTGDHEQYF TGCGCCAGCAGCTTTAGGACAGGGGACCACGAGCAGTACTTC
15 TRBJ1-4 TRBV27 - TRBD1 CASSRGTGINEKLFF TGTGCCAGCAGTCGGGGGACAGGGATTAATGAAAAACTGTTTTTT
11 TRBJ2-1 TRBV3-1/TRBV3-2 - - CASSLDNEQFF TGTGCCAGCAGCCTCGACAATGAGCAGTTCTTC
13 TRBJ2-7 TRBV28 - - CASSPMPGVEQYF TGTGCCAGCAGCCCTATGCCGGGGGTCGAGCAGTACTTC
13 TRBJ2-7 TRBV30 - TRBD2 CASRLAGAYEQYF TGTGCCTCCCGGCTAGCGGGAGCCTACGAGCAGTACTTC
12 TRBJ2-7 TRBV10-3 - - CAIRDSGYEQYF TGTGCCATCAGGGACAGTGGCTACGAGCAGTACTTC
15 TRBJ2-3 TRBV3-1/TRBV3-2 once TRBD2 CASSREGSHTDTQYF TGTGCCAGCAGCCGGGAGGGGAGTCACACAGATACGCAGTATTTT
12 TRBJ2-7 TRBV11-3 - - CASSLNRAEQYF TGTGCCAGCAGCTTAAACAGGGCCGAGCAGTACTTC
12 TRBJ2-2 TRBV5-6 - - CASSLSTGELFF TGTGCCAGCAGCCTAAGCACCGGGGAGCTGTTTTTT
13 TRBJ1-2 TRBV7-9 - - CASSTRGFNGYTF TGTGCCAGCAGCACAAGGGGGTTCAATGGCTACACCTTC
15 TRBJ1-4 TRBV27 - TRBD1 CASSLGDRGLEKLFF TGTGCCAGCAGTTTAGGGGACAGGGGATTGGAAAAACTGTTTTTT
16 TRBJ2-5 TRBV5-1 - - CASSLDWGGGQETQYF TGCGCCAGCAGCTTGGATTGGGGAGGGGGTCAAGAGACCCAGTACTTC
21 TRBJ2-6 TRBV4-2 - - CASSQEIVGVSLTSGANVLTF TGTGCCAGCAGCCAAGAAATCGTCGGGGTCTCCCTTACCTCTGGGGCCAACGTCCTGACTTTC
14 TRBJ2-7 TRBV27 few - CASSLLGRSYEQYF TGTGCCAGCAGTTTATTGGGCCGCTCCTACGAGCAGTACTTC
16 TRBJ2-5 TRBV9 - - CASSVESGGPYETQYF TGTGCCAGCAGCGTAGAATCAGGAGGGCCATACGAGACCCAGTACTTC
14 TRBJ2-6 TRBV6-5 - - CASRESLGANVLTF TGTGCCAGCAGGGAGAGCCTTGGGGCCAACGTCCTGACTTTC
18 TRBJ2-7 TRBV10-3 - - CAISRTGRRGEGPYEQYF TGTGCCATCAGTCGGACAGGGCGGAGGGGGGAGGGCCCTTACGAGCAGTACTTC
12 TRBJ2-5 TRBV5-6 - - CASSYAVETQYF TGTGCCAGCTCCTATGCTGTAGAGACCCAGTACTTC
14 TRBJ1-5 TRBV28 few - CASAGRLSNQPQHF TGTGCCAGCGCGGGCAGATTGAGCAATCAGCCCCAGCATTTT
14 TRBJ1-6 TRBV10-3 few - CAISEGKEDSPLHF TGTGCCATCAGTGAGGGTAAGGAGGATTCACCCCTCCACTTT
15 TRBJ2-7 TRBV11-2 few TRBD2 CASSPTSGRVGEQYF TGTGCCAGCAGCCCGACTAGCGGGAGGGTTGGCGAGCAGTACTTC
13 TRBJ1-2 TRBV4-1 few - CASSRDGRGGYTF TGCGCCAGCAGCCGAGACGGCAGGGGAGGCTACACCTTC
12 TRBJ1-5 TRBV7-9 few - CASSFPDQPQHF TGTGCCAGCAGCTTCCCGGATCAGCCCCAGCATTTT
13 TRBJ2-7 TRBV27 - TRBD1 CASGDRGSYEQYF TGTGCCAGCGGGGACAGAGGGTCCTACGAGCAGTACTTC
16 TRBJ2-2 TRBV24-1 - TRBD1 CATSDNRDSGSGELFF TGTGCCACCAGTGATAACCGGGACAGCGGATCCGGGGAGCTGTTTTTT
15 TRBJ1-1 TRBV3-1/TRBV3-2 - - CASSPEAGGNTEAFF TGTGCCAGCAGCCCGGAAGCGGGAGGGAACACTGAAGCTTTCTTT
12 TRBJ2-5 TRBV25-1 - - CASSGGPETQYF TGTGCCAGCAGTGGCGGCCCAGAGACCCAGTACTTC
17 TRBJ2-1 TRBV27 - TRBD2 CASIGLAGVWSYNEQFF TGTGCCAGCATCGGACTAGCGGGAGTTTGGTCCTACAATGAGCAGTTCTTC
15 TRBJ2-7 TRBV18 - - CASSPTPGGSYEQYF TGTGCCAGCTCACCCACACCCGGGGGCTCCTACGAGCAGTACTTC
14 TRBJ1-2 TRBV19 - TRBD1 CASSWTGVSYGYTF TGTGCCAGTAGTTGGACAGGGGTTTCCTATGGCTACACCTTC
14 TRBJ2-5 TRBV7-2 - - CASSGVRARGTQYF TGTGCCAGCAGCGGCGTGCGGGCCCGGGGGACCCAGTACTTC
16 TRBJ1-5 TRBV12-5 few - CASGNPGQGINQPQHF TGTGCTAGTGGTAATCCGGGACAAGGTATAAATCAGCCCCAGCATTTT
11 TRBJ2-3 TRBV5-6 - TRBD2 CASSGRTRRYF TGTGCCAGCAGCGGCCGGACTAGGAGGTATTTT
15 TRBJ2-2 TRBV6-5 - - CASSYGSMVTGELFF TGTGCCAGCAGTTACGGTAGCATGGTCACCGGGGAGCTGTTTTTT
14 TRBJ1-3 TRBV2 few TRBD1 CASSTGVSGNTIYF TGTGCCAGCAGTACAGGGGTTTCTGGAAACACCATATATTTT
13 TRBJ1-3 TRBV29-1 - - CSVFLNSGNTIYF TGCAGCGTTTTTTTAAACTCTGGAAACACCATATATTTT
15 TRBJ2-7 TRBV5-4 once TRBD2 CASRVAGGPRGEQYF TGTGCCAGCAGGGTAGCGGGAGGCCCGCGCGGGGAGCAGTACTTC
13 TRBJ1-3 TRBV29-1 once - CSVHTSGGNTIYF TGCAGCGTCCACACATCGGGTGGAAACACCATATATTTT
11 TRBJ1-2 TRBV6-5 - - CATPGGIGYTF TGTGCCACCCCCGGGGGGATTGGCTACACCTTC
14 TRBJ1-6 TRBV19 - - CASSEGGGNSPLHF TGTGCCAGTAGTGAGGGTGGCGGTAATTCACCCCTCCACTTT
13 TRBJ1-2 TRBV10-3 - - CATGGFDWDGYTF TGTGCCACCGGGGGTTTCGACTGGGATGGCTACACCTTC
13 TRBJ1-5 TRBV4-2 - - CASSLGGLQPQHF TGTGCCAGCAGCTTGGGGGGGCTTCAGCCCCAGCATTTT
14 TRBJ1-4 TRBV3-1/TRBV3-2 - - CASSLAGYDEKLFF TGTGCCAGCAGCCTGGCGGGGTATGATGAAAAACTGTTTTTT
16 TRBJ1-1 TRBV5-1 - - CASSLTAGPGNTEAFF TGCGCCAGCAGCTTGACGGCAGGGCCCGGGAACACTGAAGCTTTCTTT
14 TRBJ1-2 TRBV7-2 - - CASSLDRVAYGYTF TGTGCCAGCAGCTTAGATCGGGTGGCCTATGGCTACACCTTC
16 TRBJ2-3 TRBV18 - - CASSPRGEWGTDTQYF TGTGCCAGCTCACCCCGCGGTGAGTGGGGCACAGATACGCAGTATTTT
13 TRBJ2-1 TRBV7-2 - - CASSLRDKNEQFF TGTGCCAGCAGCTTACGGGATAAGAATGAGCAGTTCTTC
13 TRBJ2-5 TRBV10-3 once - CAIRAAGEETQYF TGTGCCATCAGGGCAGCGGGTGAAGAGACCCAGTACTTC
17 TRBJ1-1 TRBV4-2 - - CASSQDLGDIPNTEAFF TGTGCCAGCAGCCAAGATCTGGGAGACATCCCGAACACTGAAGCTTTCTTT
17 TRBJ2-4 TRBV15 - TRBD2 CATSRATSGGAPNIQYF TGTGCCACCAGCAGAGCAACTAGCGGGGGGGCCCCAAACATTCAGTACTTC